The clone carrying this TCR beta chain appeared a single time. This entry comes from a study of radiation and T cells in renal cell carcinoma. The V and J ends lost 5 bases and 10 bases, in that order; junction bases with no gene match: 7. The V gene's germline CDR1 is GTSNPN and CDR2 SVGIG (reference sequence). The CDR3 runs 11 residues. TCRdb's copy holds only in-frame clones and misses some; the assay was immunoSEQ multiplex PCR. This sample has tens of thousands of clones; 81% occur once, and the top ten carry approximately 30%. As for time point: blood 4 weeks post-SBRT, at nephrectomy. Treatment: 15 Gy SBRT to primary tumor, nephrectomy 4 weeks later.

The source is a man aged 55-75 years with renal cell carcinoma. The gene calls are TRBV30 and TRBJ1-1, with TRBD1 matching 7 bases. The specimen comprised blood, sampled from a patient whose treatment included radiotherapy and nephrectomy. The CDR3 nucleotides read TGTGCCTGGGACGACAGGGCCGTAGCTTTCTTT. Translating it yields CAWDDRAVAFF.